The 18 T cell receptor beta chains below were found in one sample sequenced in a study of PD-1 blockade in classical Hodgkin lymphoma. No patient escaped relapse after autologous stem cell transplantation, and brentuximab vedotin exposure varied. Sequenced by immunoSEQ multiplex PCR; TCRdb stores in-frame clones only, minus some. Here the sample spans approximately 99,000 clones, about 89% being singletons. Specimen: peripheral blood mononuclear cells (PBMCs), collected before the second cycle of nivolumab. These receptors were obtained from a human donor with classical Hodgkin lymphoma.

The chain is built from TRBV28 and TRBJ2-1; TRBD2 is a possible D gene (6 bases). Trimming cost V 5 bases and J 5 bases, with 16 bases left between them. The CDR3 sequence is 15 residues long. Per germline, CDR1 MDHEN and CDR2 SYDVKM. The CDR3 sequence is CASSPRGGPNNEQFF. In DNA form, the CDR3 reads TGTGCCAGCAGTCCGCGAGGAGGGCCGAACAATGAGCAGTTCTTC.

The chain combines TRBV11-2 with TRBJ2-7, with 9 bases fitting TRBD2. CDR3 length equals 15 residues. Trimming took 5 bases from V and 1 from J; bases not matched to a gene: 6. Germline V lookup: CDR1 SGHAT, CDR2 FQNNGV. CDR3 DNA sequence: TGTGCCAGCAGCCCCAGGACTAGCGTATCCTACGAGCAGTACTTC. It is translated as CASSPRTSVSYEQYF.

The rearrangement links TRBV6-1 to TRBJ2-7, with 9 bases that match TRBD1. This CDR3 spans 14 amino acids. The junction had 5 bases not matched to a gene; V was cut back by 6 bases and J by 2 bases. In germline, CDR1 is MNHNS, CDR2 SASEGT. CDR3 in DNA: TGTGCCAGCAGCGCCGGGACAGGGACCTACGAGCAGTACTTC. Its protein product is CASSAGTGTYEQYF.

The CDR3 sequence is CASSLSGGPYEQYF. CDR3 DNA sequence: TGTGCCAGCAGCCTCTCAGGGGGCCCCTACGAGCAGTACTTC. This sequence joins TRBV28 and TRBJ2-7, with TRBD1 matching 8 bases. The CDR3 loop spans 14 amino acids. Per germline, CDR1 MDHEN and CDR2 SYDVKM. V lost 6 bases to trimming and J lost 2 bases; unmatched junction nucleotides: 6.

The J gene is TRBJ2-7, the V gene TRBV2; 7 bases line up with TRBD2. Germline CDR1 reads SNHLY; CDR2 reads FYNNEI. CDR3 length: 15 residues. V was pared by 1 base and J by 2 bases, with 5 bases of the junction left unmatched. CDR3 amino acids: CASSEGQAGPYEQYF. CDR3 nucleotides: TGTGCCAGCAGTGAAGGCCAAGCGGGACCCTACGAGCAGTACTTC.

V is TRBV7-9 and J is TRBJ2-7; D is unresolved. V gave up 1 base and J gave up 5 bases, with 9 bases separating them. CDR1 SEHNR and CDR2 FQNEAQ come from the germline V gene (reference sequence). This CDR3 is 13 amino acids long. Here the CDR3 DNA reads TGTGCCAGCAGCTTAGAAGAACGGGACGAGCAGTACTTC. This translates into CASSLEERDEQYF.

This chain links TRBV7-8 with TRBJ2-1; 9 nucleotides agree with TRBD2. Trimming took 4 bases from V and 9 from J; bases not matched to a gene: 13. The CDR3 contains 16 residues. Germline assignment: CDR1 SGHVS and CDR2 FQNEAQ. The CDR3 nucleotides read TGTGCCAGCAGCTCAGATCTGGGGCGGGAGGGCCGTGAGCAGTTCTTC. The encoded protein is CASSSDLGREGREQFF.

V is TRBV11-2 and J is TRBJ2-7; 7 bases are a match to TRBD1. Germline V CDR1 and CDR2: SGHAT, FQNNGV. This CDR3 comprises 16 residues. Trimming cost V 4 bases and J 3 bases; bases outside gene matches: 12. CDR3 residues: CASSSQGGSRGYEQYF. The CDR3 DNA reads TGTGCCAGCAGCTCCCAAGGGGGCAGTAGGGGCTACGAGCAGTACTTC.

This clone was seen a single time. This chain uses TRBV19 with TRBJ1-1; D call uncertain. The CDR3 totals 14 residues. V lost 3 bases to trimming and J lost 2 bases, with 10 bases between them. Germline lookup yields CDR1 LNHDA and CDR2 SQIVND (reference sequence). CDR3 in amino acids: CASSIWGTNTEAFF. In nucleotides, the CDR3 is TGTGCCAGTAGTATTTGGGGAACTAACACTGAAGCTTTCTTT.

The V call is TRBV7-2, the J call TRBJ1-1; 9 bases are a match to TRBD1. Germline V gene data show CDR1 as SGHTA and CDR2 as FQGNSA. This CDR3 contains 16 residues. The V gene end was trimmed by 2 bases and the J gene end by 2 bases; junction bases not matched to a gene: 6. The CDR3 here is CASSLLVGQGNTEAFF. For the CDR3, the DNA is TGTGCCAGCAGCTTACTAGTGGGACAGGGTAACACTGAAGCTTTCTTT.

The V gene is TRBV7-2, the J gene TRBJ2-1, with 8 bases identical to TRBD2. With V trimmed by 1 base and J by 0 bases, 5 bases remained unmatched. Per the germline V gene, CDR1 is SGHTA and CDR2 is FQGNSA. The CDR3 sequence is 17 residues long. CDR3 protein: CASSLVGLVSSYNEQFF. In DNA, the CDR3 is TGTGCCAGCAGCTTAGTGGGACTAGTGAGCTCCTACAATGAGCAGTTCTTC.

The chain recombines TRBV7-6 with TRBJ2-7; D gene unclear. V dropped 4 bases and J dropped 2 bases, with 12 bases sitting between them. CDR1 is SGHVS, CDR2 FNYEAQ, per germline. The CDR3 loop spans 14 amino acids. The CDR3 DNA is TGTGCCAGCAGCTCCGCTGCCGGGCCCTACGAGCAGTACTTC. Residues: CASSSAAGPYEQYF.

The chain has TRBV5-6 and TRBJ2-7; 10 bases are a match to TRBD1. J was trimmed by 3 bases and V by 4 bases; bases with no gene match: 10. Germline V gene lookup returns CDR1 SGHDT and CDR2 YYEEEE. CDR3 length: 16 amino acids. Written as DNA, the CDR3 is TGTGCCAGCAGCCGAGTGGCGGGACAGGGGCTCTACGAGCAGTACTTC. It yields the protein CASSRVAGQGLYEQYF.

The chain employs TRBV7-9 and TRBJ1-5; D perhaps matches TRBD1 (5 bases). V gave up 10 bases and J gave up 2 bases, with 18 bases separating them. Germline V gene lookup returns CDR1 SEHNR and CDR2 FQNEAQ (reference sequence). The CDR3 loop spans 15 amino acids. CDR3 in amino acids: CATTPRGGGNQPQHF. The CDR3 DNA is TGTGCCACCACACCAAGGGGAGGTGGCAATCAGCCCCAGCATTTT.

This clone was counted a few times. The V gene is TRBV27, the J gene TRBJ1-5; maybe TRBD1 (5 bases). This CDR3 has 13 amino acids. CDR1 and CDR2 (germline): MNHEY, SMNVEV (reference sequence). V was pared by 5 bases and J by 1 base, with 6 bases between. CDR3 nucleotides: TGTGCCAGCAGTCGGGACAGCAATCAGCCCCAGCATTTT. This gives the protein CASSRDSNQPQHF.

The chain joins TRBV9 to TRBJ2-6; perhaps TRBD2 as D (5 bases). Trimming shortened V by 1 base and J by 1 base, and 9 bases separated the two germline ends. This CDR3 comprises 16 residues. CDR1 SGDLS and CDR2 YYNGEE come from the germline V gene. In nucleotides, the CDR3 is TGTGCCAGCAGCGTAAAACGGGAATCTGGGGCCAACGTCCTGACTTTC. It translates to CASSVKRESGANVLTF.

This clone has at least ten counts. V gene TRBV14 combines with J gene TRBJ1-1; D is perhaps TRBD1 (5 bases). The CDR3 is made up of 12 amino acids. V was trimmed by 6 bases and J by 8 bases, leaving 13 bases between them. Germline V lookup: CDR1 SGHDN, CDR2 FVKESK. In nucleotides, the CDR3 is TGTGCCAGCAGGCATTTGGGGCAGGAAGCTTTCTTT. It yields the protein CASRHLGQEAFF.

The chain links TRBV29-1 to TRBJ1-2; D not certain. Trimming took 1 base from V and 8 from J, leaving 17 bases between them. This CDR3 spans 14 amino acids. Germline assignment: CDR1 SQVTM and CDR2 ANQGSEA. This CDR3 is CSVEGEIDRPGYTF. The CDR3 bases are TGCAGCGTTGAAGGGGAGATCGACCGTCCCGGCTACACCTTC.